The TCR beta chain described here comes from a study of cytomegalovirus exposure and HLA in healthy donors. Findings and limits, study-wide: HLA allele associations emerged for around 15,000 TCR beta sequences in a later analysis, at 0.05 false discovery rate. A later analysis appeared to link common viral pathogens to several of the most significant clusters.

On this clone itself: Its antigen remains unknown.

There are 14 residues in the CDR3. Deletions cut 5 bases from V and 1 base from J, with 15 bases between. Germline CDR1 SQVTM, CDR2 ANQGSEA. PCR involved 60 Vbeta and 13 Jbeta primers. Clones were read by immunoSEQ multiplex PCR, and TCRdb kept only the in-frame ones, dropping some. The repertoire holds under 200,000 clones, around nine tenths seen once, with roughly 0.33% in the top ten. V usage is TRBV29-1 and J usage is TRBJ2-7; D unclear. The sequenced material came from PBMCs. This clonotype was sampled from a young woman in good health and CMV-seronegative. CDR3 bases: TGCAGCGTTAAAGGAGTCTCTAGGTCCTACGAGCAGTACTTC. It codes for CSVKGVSRSYEQYF.